This TCR beta chain was recorded in a study of shared clonotypes between healthy human individuals. Study at large: Two women and a few men aged 18 to 49 served as donors.

Germline CDR1 is SNHLY and CDR2 is FYNNEI. The V segment lost 8 bases and the J segment 7 bases; nucleotides outside the gene matches: 12. There are 15 residues in the CDR3. As originally analysed: With immunoSEQ giving junction-only sequences and no quality scores, filtering differed. Using immunoSEQ multiplex PCR, the repertoire was profiled, and TCRdb retains in-frame clones only, with some absent. From that table come the V and J calls and clone size; the DNA was used to work out D and trimming. The sample lists fewer than 1.6 million clones; about 98.5% were seen once. Findings of the study overall: What naive subsets generally showed was a larger estimated richness than memory subsets showed.

Details on this clone: Its antigen is as yet unknown.

The chain is built from TRBV2 and TRBJ2-7; 12 nucleotides match TRBD2. The receptor's source is a young man in good health. Sequenced input: naive CD4+ T cells sorted from blood. Subset noted: CD45RA+ positively selected. The CDR3 here is CASVRLTSGRREQYF. CDR3 bases: TGTGCCAGCGTTAGATTGACTAGCGGGAGAAGGGAGCAGTACTTC.